This T cell receptor (beta chain) was obtained from a study of shared clonotypes between healthy human individuals. About this clone: Its antigen is unknown.

The length of the CDR3 is 16 residues. The germline CDR1 and CDR2 sequences are SGHRS and YFSETQ. Unmatched junction bases numbered 7, after V lost 0 bases and J lost 6 bases. Study conclusions and caveats: Large depth notwithstanding, sorted-subset sequencing proved incomplete by rarefaction.

The authors distributed each subset's genomic DNA evenly over several immunoSEQ plates. TCRdb's copy holds only in-frame clones and misses some; the assay was immunoSEQ multiplex PCR. Of approximately 600,000 clones in the sample, around 95% were seen once. CD8 cells regarded as naive lacked CD45RO, were positively chosen for CCR7, and omitted terminally differentiated effector memory CD45RA+ cells. Healthy adults negative for HIV, lacking recent acute infections or vaccinations, served as donors. The TCR comes from a woman aged 30 to 39 in good health. The sequencing sample was made of naive CD8+ T cells sorted from blood. This rearrangement joins TRBV5-1 to TRBJ2-1; 9 bases match TRBD2. CDR3 nucleotide sequence: TGCGCCAGCAGCTTGGTCCCCAGCGGGAGGCTCAATGAGCAGTTCTTC. It encodes CASSLVPSGRLNEQFF.